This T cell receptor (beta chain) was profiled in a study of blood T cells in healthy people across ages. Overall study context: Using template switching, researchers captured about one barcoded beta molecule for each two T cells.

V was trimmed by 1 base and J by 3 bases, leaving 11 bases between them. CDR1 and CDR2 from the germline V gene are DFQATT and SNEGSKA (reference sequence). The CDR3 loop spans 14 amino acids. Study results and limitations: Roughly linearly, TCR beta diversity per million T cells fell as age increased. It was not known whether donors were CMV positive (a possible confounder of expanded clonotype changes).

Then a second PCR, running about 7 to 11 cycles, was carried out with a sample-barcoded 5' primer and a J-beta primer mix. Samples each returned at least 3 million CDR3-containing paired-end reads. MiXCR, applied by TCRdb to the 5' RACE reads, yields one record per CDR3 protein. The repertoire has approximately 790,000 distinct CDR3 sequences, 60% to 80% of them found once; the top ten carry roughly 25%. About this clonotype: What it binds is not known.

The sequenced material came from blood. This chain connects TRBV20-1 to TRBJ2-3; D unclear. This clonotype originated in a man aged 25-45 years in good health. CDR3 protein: CSARGLDLTDTQYF. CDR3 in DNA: TGCAGTGCTAGAGGGCTGGACCTAACAGATACGCAGTATTTT.